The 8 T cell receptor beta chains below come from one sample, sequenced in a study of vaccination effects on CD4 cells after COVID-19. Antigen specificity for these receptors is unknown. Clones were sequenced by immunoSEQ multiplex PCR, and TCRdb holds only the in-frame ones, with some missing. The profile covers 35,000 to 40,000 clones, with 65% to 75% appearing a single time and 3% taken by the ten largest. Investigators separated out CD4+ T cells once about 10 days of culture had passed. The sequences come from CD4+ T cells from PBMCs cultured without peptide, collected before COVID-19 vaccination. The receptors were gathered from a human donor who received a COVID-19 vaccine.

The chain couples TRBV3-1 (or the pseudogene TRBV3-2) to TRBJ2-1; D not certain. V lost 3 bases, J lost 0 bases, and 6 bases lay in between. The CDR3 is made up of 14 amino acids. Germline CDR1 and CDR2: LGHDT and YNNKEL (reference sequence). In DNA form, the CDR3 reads TGTGCCAGCAGCCAGTCCTTCTCCTACAATGAGCAGTTCTTC. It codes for CASSQSFSYNEQFF.

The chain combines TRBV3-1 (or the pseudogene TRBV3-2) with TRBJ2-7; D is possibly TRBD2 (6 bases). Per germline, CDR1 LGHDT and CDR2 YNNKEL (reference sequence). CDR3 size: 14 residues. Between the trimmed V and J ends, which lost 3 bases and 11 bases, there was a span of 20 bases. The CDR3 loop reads CASSQEGLWSGEYF. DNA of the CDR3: TGTGCCAGCAGCCAGGAGGGCCTTTGGTCGGGGGAGTACTTC.

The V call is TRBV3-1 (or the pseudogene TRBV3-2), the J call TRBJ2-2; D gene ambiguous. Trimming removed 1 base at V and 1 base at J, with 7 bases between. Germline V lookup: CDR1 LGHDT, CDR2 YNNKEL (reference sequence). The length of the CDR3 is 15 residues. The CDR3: CASSQGNLNTGELFF. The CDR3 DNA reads TGTGCCAGCAGCCAAGGGAATTTGAACACCGGGGAGCTGTTTTTT.

CDR3 DNA sequence: TGTGCCTGGAGTGTACTTCGACTGGGAAACACCATATATTTT. Translating gives CAWSVLRLGNTIYF. The rearrangement uses TRBV30 and TRBJ1-3; no reliable D call. The germline gives CDR1 GTSNPN, CDR2 SVGIG (reference sequence). The germline V and J ends were trimmed by 0 bases and 4 bases, with 10 bases remaining between them. This CDR3 contains 14 residues.

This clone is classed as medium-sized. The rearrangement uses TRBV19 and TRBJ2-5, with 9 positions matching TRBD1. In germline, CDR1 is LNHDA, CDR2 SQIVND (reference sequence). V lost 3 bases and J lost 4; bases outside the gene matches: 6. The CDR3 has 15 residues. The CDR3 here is CASSMVTGGTETQYF. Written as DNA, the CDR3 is TGTGCCAGTAGTATGGTTACAGGGGGCACAGAGACCCAGTACTTC.

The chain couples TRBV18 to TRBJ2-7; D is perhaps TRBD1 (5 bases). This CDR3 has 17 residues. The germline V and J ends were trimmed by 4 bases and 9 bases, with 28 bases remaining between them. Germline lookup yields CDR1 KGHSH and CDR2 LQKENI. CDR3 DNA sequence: TGTGCCAGCTCACGTGGGGTGAGTGGGTCGATAACCGACAGGCAGTACTTC. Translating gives CASSRGVSGSITDRQYF.

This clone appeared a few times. The CDR3, as DNA: TGTGCCAGCAGCCTCGAGAGGGATACGCAGTATTTT. This sequence encodes CASSLERDTQYF. V gene TRBV3-1 (or the pseudogene TRBV3-2) combines with J gene TRBJ2-3; D not certain. Trimming stripped 4 bases from V and 6 bases from J, with 8 bases between. The germline gives CDR1 LGHDT, CDR2 YNNKEL (reference sequence). This CDR3 is built from 12 residues.

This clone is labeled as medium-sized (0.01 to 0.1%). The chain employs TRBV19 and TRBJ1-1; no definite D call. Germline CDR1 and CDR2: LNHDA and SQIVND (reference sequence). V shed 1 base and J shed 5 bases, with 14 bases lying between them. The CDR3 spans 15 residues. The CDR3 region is CASSIGRSGRTEAFF. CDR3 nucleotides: TGTGCCAGTAGTATAGGAAGGTCGGGTAGGACTGAAGCTTTCTTT. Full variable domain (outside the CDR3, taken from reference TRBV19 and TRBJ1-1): DGGITQSPKYLFRKEGQNVTLSCEQNLNHDAMYWYRQDPGQGLRLIYYSQIVNDFQKGDIAEGYSVSREKKESFPLTVTSAQKNPTAFYLCASSIGRSGRTEAFFGQGTRLTVV.